The present T cell receptor beta chain was sequenced within a study of blood T cell repertoires in COVID-19. Looking at the study overall: COVID-19 samples collected from the United States, Italy and Spain covered acute and convalescent phases. From T cells, B-cell-depleted T cells, or PBMCs came the material, which was cDNA or gDNA.

Trimming pared 4 bases from V and 0 bases from J, leaving 16 bases between. Germline loops: CDR1 MNHNS, CDR2 SASEGT. This CDR3 is 16 amino acids long. In the authors' methods: By means of reference gene primer amplification, nucleated cell counts were estimated. Sequenced by immunoSEQ multiplex PCR; TCRdb stores in-frame clones only, minus some. D and trimming were read from the DNA, whereas the V and J calls and clone size are those reported in that table. The table lists tens of thousands of clones, 86% of them singletons. The chain carries TRBV6-1 and TRBJ2-7; tentative D call: TRBD2 (6 bases). This clonotype was sampled from a human donor in a cohort sampled during active COVID-19. Input material: peripheral blood. The DNA for the CDR3 is TGTGCCAGCAGTGGGCCCGGGGAGGCTAGCTCCTACGAGCAGTACTTC. Translating gives CASSGPGEASSYEQYF.